The 20 T cell receptor beta chains below come from one sample, sequenced in a study of cytomegalovirus exposure and HLA in healthy donors. Both 60 Vbeta primers and 13 Jbeta primers went into the PCR. The table came from immunoSEQ multiplex PCR; TCRdb's copy has only in-frame clones and leaves some out. The sample records about 190,000 clones, roughly 80% being singletons. The source material was PBMCs. The origin of the receptors is a woman aged 25 to 39 in good health and CMV-seropositive.

This sequence joins TRBV4-3 and TRBJ1-5; perhaps TRBD1 as D (6 bases). The CDR3 is 16 amino acids. With 0 bases removed from V and 6 bases from J, the gap between germline ends came to 15 bases. Germline V lookup: CDR1 LGHNA, CDR2 YSLEER. Written as DNA, the CDR3 is TGCGCCAGCAGCCAAGACTGGGGGGGCGCAGGTCAGCCCCAGCATTTT. Encoded protein: CASSQDWGGAGQPQHF.

The genes are TRBV7-2 and TRBJ2-7; 10 bases are shared with TRBD2. Germline trimming cut 5 bases from V and 4 bases from J; bases unmatched to any gene: 8. CDR3 length equals 15 residues. The germline CDR1 and CDR2 sequences are SGHTA and FQGNSA. The chain's CDR3 is CASSPGLAVTYEQYF. Written as DNA, the CDR3 is TGTGCCAGCAGCCCAGGACTAGCGGTTACGTACGAGCAGTACTTC.

The rearrangement uses TRBV6-5 and TRBJ1-2; D is unresolved. The CDR3 is made up of 14 amino acids. Germline lookup yields CDR1 MNHEY and CDR2 SVGAGI. V gave up 2 bases and J gave up 5 bases, with 12 bases separating them. CDR3 loop: CASSYAGMEYGYTF. CDR3 coding DNA: TGTGCCAGCAGTTACGCGGGGATGGAGTATGGCTACACCTTC.

This clone showed up just a few times. The DNA for the CDR3 is TGTGCCAGCAGCGTACTACCTAGCTCCTACAATGAGCAGTTCTTC. Amino acid sequence: CASSVLPSSYNEQFF. The gene calls are TRBV9 and TRBJ2-1; D unclear. This CDR3 is 15 amino acids long. The V gene lost 1 base and the J gene lost 0 bases, with 8 bases spanning the gap. The germline V gene encodes CDR1 SGDLS and CDR2 YYNGEE.

The chain combines TRBV11-2 with TRBJ2-1, with D possibly TRBD1 on 6 matching bases. Trimming left V 6 bases short and J 7 bases short, with 16 bases between. The CDR3 loop spans 14 amino acids. Germline values: CDR1 SGHAT, CDR2 FQNNGV. The CDR3 DNA is TGTGCCAGCAGTCGTATACCAGGGGTGAATGAGCAGTTCTTC. This gives the protein CASSRIPGVNEQFF.

V is TRBV4-1 and J is TRBJ2-7, with TRBD2 matching over 12 bases. The CDR3 covers 17 residues. J gave up 7 bases and V 3 bases, and 13 bases lay outside the gene matches. From germline, CDR1 is MGHRA and CDR2 YSYEKL. CDR3 sequence (DNA): TGCGCCAGCAGCCAGACCTTCGGACTAGCGGGATTCTGGGAGCAGTACTTC. Protein sequence: CASSQTFGLAGFWEQYF.

Comments on this clone: At one end, the junction sequence differs from germline, possibly due to a read error. CDR3 amino acids: CASSLVQGAEAFF. CDR3 nucleotide sequence: TGTGCTAGCAGCTTAGTCCAGGGGGCGGAAGCTTTCTTT. The J gene is TRBJ1-1, the V gene TRBV7-7; 8 nucleotides match TRBD1. CDR1 and CDR2 from the germline V gene are SSHAT and FNYEAQ (reference sequence). The CDR3 has 13 amino acids.

The CDR3 nucleotides read TGTGCCAGCAGCAAGGGACTAGCGGGAGACACCGGGGAGCTGTTTTTT. Its protein is CASSKGLAGDTGELFF. This sequence joins TRBV21-1 and TRBJ2-2; TRBD2, the table's D call, was not compared with the DNA. TRBV21-1 constitutes a pseudogene. This CDR3 comprises 16 residues.

The V and J genes are TRBV11-3 and TRBJ2-5; D is perhaps TRBD1 (6 bases). Germline V gives CDR1 SGHNT, CDR2 YENEEA. The V end lost 4 bases, the J end lost 2 bases, and 8 bases lay between the germline ends. This CDR3 is 13 amino acids long. CDR3 DNA sequence: TGTGCCAGCAGCTCAGGACAGCAAGAGACCCAGTACTTC. This sequence encodes CASSSGQQETQYF.

This chain connects TRBV21-1 to TRBJ2-5; TRBD1, as called in the table, went unchecked against the DNA. TRBV21-1 is a pseudogene locus. The CDR3 is 16 amino acids. In DNA form, the CDR3 reads TGTGCCAGCAGCCGGGTAACAGGGTTGAGGGAAGAGACCCAGTACTTC. Its protein product is CASSRVTGLREETQYF.

This clone was counted only a few times. The genes are TRBV6-5 and TRBJ2-1; 11 nucleotides agree with TRBD2. CDR1 and CDR2 from the germline V gene are MNHEY and SVGAGI. CDR3 length: 15 residues. V lost 3 bases and J lost 3; bases outside the gene matches: 1. CDR3 DNA: TGTGCCAGCAGTTATAGCGGGGGGGACTACAATGAGCAGTTCTTC. Translated: CASSYSGGDYNEQFF.

The V gene is TRBV5-1, the J gene TRBJ1-2; D is possibly TRBD1 (5 bases). CDR1 and CDR2 from the germline V gene are SGHRS and YFSETQ. This CDR3 comprises 14 residues. Trimming removed 0 bases at V and 0 bases at J, with 6 bases between. CDR3 DNA: TGCGCCAGCAGCTTGGGACAGTCTAACTATGGCTACACCTTC. Its translation is CASSLGQSNYGYTF.

This clone was counted between two and nine times. This sequence joins TRBV4-3 and TRBJ2-5; no reliable D call. Germline CDR1 LGHNA, CDR2 YSLEER. The V and J ends lost 0 bases and 8 bases respectively, with 10 bases between them. CDR3 length: 13 residues. CDR3 bases: TGCGCCAGCAGCCAAGATCGGTCCCAAACCCAGTACTTC. The encoded protein is CASSQDRSQTQYF.

The rearrangement links TRBV4-2 to TRBJ2-1, with a tentative D call TRBD1 (8 bases). Germline assignment: CDR1 LGHNA and CDR2 YNFKEQ. V was shortened by 7 bases and J by 10 bases, with 26 bases between the two germline ends. The CDR3 sequence is 16 residues long. The CDR3, as DNA: TGTGCCAGCAACCAGGGGGCGGGGGAGGGGTGGGGGGAGCAGTTCTTC. This codes for CASNQGAGEGWGEQFF.

This clone was seen a few times. The chain has TRBV28 and TRBJ2-7, with 12 bases identical to TRBD2. Germline trimming cut 4 bases from V and 3 bases from J; bases unmatched to any gene: 4. Looked up from germline, CDR1 is MDHEN and CDR2 is SYDVKM. This CDR3 region has 15 residues. For the CDR3, the DNA is TGTGCCAGCAGTTCGAGGACTAGCGGGAACTACGAGCAGTACTTC. As protein: CASSSRTSGNYEQYF.

V is TRBV18 and J is TRBJ1-1; 8 nucleotides line up with TRBD1. Trimming took 2 bases from V and 3 from J; bases not matched to a gene: 2. The CDR3 covers 14 residues. Germline-derived CDR1 and CDR2 are KGHSH and LQKENI. CDR3 in DNA: TGTGCCAGCTCACCAGGACAGGGCTACACTGAAGCTTTCTTT. Translated: CASSPGQGYTEAFF.

The rearrangement links TRBV7-9 to TRBJ2-3; 10 nucleotides line up with TRBD1. Trimming cost V 7 bases and J 2 bases; bases outside gene matches: 15. The V gene's germline CDR1 is SEHNR and CDR2 FQNEAQ (reference sequence). There are 18 residues in the CDR3. CDR3 DNA: TGTGCCAGCACCCCGGGGACAGGGGCCGAATTATTCACAGATACGCAGTATTTT. It is translated as CASTPGTGAELFTDTQYF.

The chain carries TRBV6-5 and TRBJ2-7; tentative D call: TRBD1 (6 bases). In germline, CDR1 is MNHEY, CDR2 SVGAGI. CDR3 length: 14 amino acids. Between the trimmed V and J ends, which lost 0 bases and 3 bases, there was a span of 9 bases. The CDR3 sequence: CASSYSRQVYEQYF. The CDR3 nucleotides read TGTGCCAGCAGTTACTCGAGACAGGTCTACGAGCAGTACTTC.

The chain has TRBV11-3 and TRBJ2-3, with 8 bases identical to TRBD2. The CDR3 consists of 15 residues. V was pared by 4 bases and J by 3 bases, with 6 bases of the junction left unmatched. Germline values: CDR1 SGHNT, CDR2 YENEEA. In DNA, the CDR3 is TGTGCCAGCAGCTCCGGGGGGGCCAGGACAGATACGCAGTATTTT. Protein product: CASSSGGARTDTQYF.

This clone was detected once. The DNA of the CDR3 is TGCGCCAGCAGAGAAAGGGGGACAGGCACAGATACGCAGTATTTT. Translation gives CASRERGTGTDTQYF. The chain recombines TRBV4-1 with TRBJ2-3; 7 bases fit TRBD1. The J segment lost 1 base and the V segment lost 6 bases, leaving 7 bases of the junction unmatched. This CDR3 contains 15 residues. From germline, CDR1 is MGHRA and CDR2 YSYEKL.